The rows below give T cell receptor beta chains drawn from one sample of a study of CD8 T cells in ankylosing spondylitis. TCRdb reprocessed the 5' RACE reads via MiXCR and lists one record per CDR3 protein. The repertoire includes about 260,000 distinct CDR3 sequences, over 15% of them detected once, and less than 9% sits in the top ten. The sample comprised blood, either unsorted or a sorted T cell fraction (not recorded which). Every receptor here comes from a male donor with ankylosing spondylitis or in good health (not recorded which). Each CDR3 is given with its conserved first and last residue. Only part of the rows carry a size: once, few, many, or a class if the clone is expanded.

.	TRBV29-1	CSVSQGTGQPQHF
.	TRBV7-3	CASSLTGGQGGDTQYF
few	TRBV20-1	CSASHGANVLTF
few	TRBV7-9	CASSRDGGPSYGYTF
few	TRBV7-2	CASSLSTGLETQYF
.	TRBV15	CATSPGLQGPIEKLFF
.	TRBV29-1	CSSGGVTSSTDTQYF
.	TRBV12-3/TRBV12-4	CASSPVTGLPKTQYF
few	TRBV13	CASSLIGKETQYF
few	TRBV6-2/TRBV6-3	CASSYPTGLAKNIQYF
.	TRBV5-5	CASSIANTEAFF
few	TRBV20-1	CSARTRINTEAFF
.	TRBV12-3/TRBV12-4	CASSIGLELFF
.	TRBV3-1	CASSQEIGLEKLFF
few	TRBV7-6	CASSFGTASSTDTQYF
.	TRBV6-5	CASSYRGTANYEAFF
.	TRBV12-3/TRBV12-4	CASRTTEAAFF
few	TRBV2	CASRTGTLNTGELFF
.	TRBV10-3	CAISAGTEGNTEAFF
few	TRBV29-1	CSVVIPPWEQFF
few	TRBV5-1	CASSTWIMGQVEAFF
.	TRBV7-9	CASSFGLTYNEQFF
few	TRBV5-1	CASSQGMNTEAFF
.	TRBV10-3	CAIGGTSGTDTQYF
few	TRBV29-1	CSVVFGAETQYF
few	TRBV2	CASSIGQGGRANEQFF
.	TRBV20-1	CSARDSWTGSGQPQHF
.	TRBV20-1	CSATTGPFMDTQYF
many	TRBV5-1	CASSLSGYNEQFF
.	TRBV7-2	CASSSGQVYGYTF
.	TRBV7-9	CASSLGEGHRSNQPQHF
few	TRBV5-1	CASSVHETGLTEAFF
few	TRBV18	CASSPNTGTQPQHF
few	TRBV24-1	CATSSKRGEREGHNEQFF
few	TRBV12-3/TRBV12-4	CASSLGDRDSPLHF
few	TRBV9	CASSVAPPGEQFF
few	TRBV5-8	CASSTTGANPQETQYF
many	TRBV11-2	CASSSQRSSYNEQFF
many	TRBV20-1	CSAPPSGQETQYF
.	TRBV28	CASSSSEGSGNTIYF